This TCR beta chain was observed in a study of T-cell reconstitution after alpha-beta-depleted transplantation in children. Findings and limits, study-wide: When one year had passed after transplant, most T-cell counts and diversity came from newly produced T cells. Reportedly, only several hundred clones from non-depleted graft cells drove alpha-beta T-cell counts at about two months.

Points on this clonotype: Its antigen is not identified.

V dropped 1 base and J dropped 2 bases, with 14 bases sitting between them. The germline CDR1 and CDR2 sequences are SQVTM and ANQGSEA. The CDR3 has 15 residues. Preparation of the TCRbeta library involved a method that used unique molecular identifiers. TCRdb re-derived calls from the PCR reads in MiXCR, one entry per CDR3 protein. This table has approximately 800,000 distinct CDR3 sequences, 15% to 20% appearing once. Material: PBMCs, mostly from graft donor cells, obtained 360 days after TCRalphabeta/CD19-depleted stem cell transplant. This TCR was sampled from a male patient younger than 18 who had a stem cell transplant for acute lymphoblastic leukemia, so the T cells may come from the graft donor. The chain couples TRBV29-1 to TRBJ1-2, with a weak D call TRBD1 (5 bases). The chain's CDR3 is CSVEGAEGVNYGYTF. In DNA, the CDR3 is TGCAGCGTTGAAGGGGCGGAAGGGGTGAACTATGGCTACACCTTC.